What follows is one T cell receptor beta chain and its context. The antigen remains unidentified. These data come from a study of Tregs in tolerant kidney transplant recipients. Study findings and constraints: This study did not directly address biological reproducibility. Nucleotide sequences could not be compared across some patients' samples due to primer changes. In tolerant patients, donor-specific Tregs outgrew total Tregs, suggesting antigen-driven expansion.

In germline, CDR1 is SGDLS, CDR2 YYNGEE. This CDR3 contains 16 residues. The junction had 5 bases not matched to a gene; V was cut back by 0 bases and J by 1 base. CD4+CD25+CD127- Tregs, CD4+CD25- non-Tregs, CD4 and CD8 cells were sorted. This table comes from immunoSEQ multiplex PCR, and its TCRdb copy is limited to in-frame clones, with some not included. The sample carries about 69,000 clones, about 89% recorded once. This clonotype was sampled from a human donor who received a combined kidney and bone marrow transplant. The genes are TRBV9 and TRBJ2-5, with 8 positions matching TRBD1. The sample here was CD4+ T cells from blood, taken before the transplant. The CDR3 nucleotides read TGTGCCAGCAGCGTAGCGACAGGGGCCATCCAAGAGACCCAGTACTTC. Its protein product is CASSVATGAIQETQYF.